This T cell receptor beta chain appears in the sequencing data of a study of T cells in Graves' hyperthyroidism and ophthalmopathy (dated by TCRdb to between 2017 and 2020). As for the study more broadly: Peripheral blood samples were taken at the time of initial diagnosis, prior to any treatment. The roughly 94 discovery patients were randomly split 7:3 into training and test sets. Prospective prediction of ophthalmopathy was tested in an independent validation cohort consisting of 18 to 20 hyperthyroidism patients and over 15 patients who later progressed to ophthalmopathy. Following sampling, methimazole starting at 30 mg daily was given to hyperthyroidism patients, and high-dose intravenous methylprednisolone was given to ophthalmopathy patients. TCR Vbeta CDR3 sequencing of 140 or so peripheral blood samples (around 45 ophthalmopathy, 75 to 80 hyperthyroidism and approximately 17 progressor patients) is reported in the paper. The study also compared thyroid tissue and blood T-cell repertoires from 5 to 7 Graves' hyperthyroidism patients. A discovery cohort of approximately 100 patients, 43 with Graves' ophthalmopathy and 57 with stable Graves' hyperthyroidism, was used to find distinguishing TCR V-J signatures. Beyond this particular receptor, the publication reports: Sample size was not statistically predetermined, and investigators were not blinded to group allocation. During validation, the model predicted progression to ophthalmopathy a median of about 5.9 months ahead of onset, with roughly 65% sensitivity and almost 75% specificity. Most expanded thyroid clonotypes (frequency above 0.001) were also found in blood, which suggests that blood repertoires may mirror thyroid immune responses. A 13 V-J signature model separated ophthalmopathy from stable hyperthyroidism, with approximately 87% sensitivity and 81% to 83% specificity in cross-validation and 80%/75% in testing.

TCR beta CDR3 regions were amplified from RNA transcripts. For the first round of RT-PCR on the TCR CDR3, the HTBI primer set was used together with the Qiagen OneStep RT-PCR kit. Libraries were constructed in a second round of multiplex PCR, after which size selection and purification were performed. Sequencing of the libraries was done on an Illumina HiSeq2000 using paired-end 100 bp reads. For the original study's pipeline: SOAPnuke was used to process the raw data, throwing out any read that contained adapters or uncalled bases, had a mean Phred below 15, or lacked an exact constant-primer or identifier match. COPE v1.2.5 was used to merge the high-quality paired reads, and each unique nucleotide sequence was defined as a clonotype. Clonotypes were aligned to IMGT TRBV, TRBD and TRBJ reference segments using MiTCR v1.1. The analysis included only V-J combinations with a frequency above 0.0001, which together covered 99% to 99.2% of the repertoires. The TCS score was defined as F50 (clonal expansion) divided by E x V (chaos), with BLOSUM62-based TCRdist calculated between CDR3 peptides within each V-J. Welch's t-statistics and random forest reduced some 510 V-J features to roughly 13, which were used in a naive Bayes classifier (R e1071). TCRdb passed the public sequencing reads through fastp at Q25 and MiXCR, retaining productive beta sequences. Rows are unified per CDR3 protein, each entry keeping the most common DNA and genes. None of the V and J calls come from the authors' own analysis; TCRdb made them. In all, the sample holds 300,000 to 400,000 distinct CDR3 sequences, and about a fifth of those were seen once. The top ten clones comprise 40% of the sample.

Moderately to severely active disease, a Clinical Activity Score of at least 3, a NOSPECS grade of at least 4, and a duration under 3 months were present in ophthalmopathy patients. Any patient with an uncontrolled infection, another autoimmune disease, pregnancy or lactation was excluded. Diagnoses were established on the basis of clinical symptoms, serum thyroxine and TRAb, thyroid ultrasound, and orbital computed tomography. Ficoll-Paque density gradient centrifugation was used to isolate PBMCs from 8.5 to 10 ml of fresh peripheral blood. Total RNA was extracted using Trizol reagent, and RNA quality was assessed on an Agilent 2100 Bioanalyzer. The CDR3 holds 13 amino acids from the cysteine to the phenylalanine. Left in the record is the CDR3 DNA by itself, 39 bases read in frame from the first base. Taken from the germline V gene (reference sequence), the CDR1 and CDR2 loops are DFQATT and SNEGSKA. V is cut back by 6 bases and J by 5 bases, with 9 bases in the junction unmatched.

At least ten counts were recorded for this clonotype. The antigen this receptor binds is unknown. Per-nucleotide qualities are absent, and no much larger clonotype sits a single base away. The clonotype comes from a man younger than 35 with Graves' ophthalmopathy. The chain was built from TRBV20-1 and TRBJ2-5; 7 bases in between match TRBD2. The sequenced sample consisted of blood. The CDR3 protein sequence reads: CSAPRLARETQYF. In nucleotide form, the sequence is TGCAGTGCCCCCCGACTAGCCCGGGAGACCCAGTACTTC.